These 8 T cell receptor beta chains share one sample of origin, sequenced in a study of T-cell reconstitution after alpha-beta-depleted transplantation in children. A TCRbeta library incorporating unique molecular identifiers was prepared. One entry per CDR3 protein results from TCRdb running MiXCR on the PCR reads. This table holds over 550,000 distinct CDR3 sequences, more than 9% found once. The specimen was PBMCs from the stem cell graft donor, collected from the stem cell graft. These receptors all come from a human donor who donated a stem cell graft to a child with acute myeloid leukemia.

This clonotype was detected only a few times. The chain couples TRBV2 to TRBJ2-2; the match to TRBD2 covers 8 bases. The germline V gene has CDR1 SNHLY and CDR2 FYNNEI. There are 15 residues in the CDR3. Trimming at V came to 5 bases and at J to 1 base, leaving 3 bases not matched to a gene. The chain's CDR3 is CASSLAGMNTGELFF. DNA of the CDR3: TGTGCCAGCAGTTTAGCGGGAATGAACACCGGGGAGCTGTTTTTT.

The chain carries TRBV12-3 or TRBV12-4 and TRBJ2-7; 7 bases match TRBD1. The CDR3 runs 12 residues. Unmatched junction bases numbered 5, after V lost 6 bases and J lost 6 bases. CDR3 in DNA: TGTGCCAGCAGACTGACAGGGAGCGAGCAGTACTTC. This translates into CASRLTGSEQYF.

This clonotype showed up just a few times. The genes are TRBV7-9 and TRBJ1-2, with D possibly being TRBD1 (5 bases). With 4 bases removed from V and 4 bases from J, the gap between germline ends came to 16 bases. The CDR3 spans 15 residues. Germline loops: CDR1 SEHNR, CDR2 FQNEAQ (reference sequence). In DNA form, the CDR3 reads TGTGCCAGCAGCTCCGGCTCGACAGATTTCTATGGCTACACCTTC. Encoded protein: CASSSGSTDFYGYTF.

This clonotype was seen repeatedly, ten times or more. V and J are TRBV12-3 or TRBV12-4 and TRBJ1-5; possible D gene TRBD1, 5 bases. This CDR3 contains 14 residues. Trimming pared 3 bases from V and 2 bases from J, leaving 8 bases between. The CDR3 sequence is CASSFRGGNQPQHF. CDR3 in DNA: TGTGCCAGCAGTTTTCGGGGGGGCAATCAGCCCCAGCATTTT.

There are many counts of this clonotype. V and J are TRBV7-2 and TRBJ2-3; a weak D match, TRBD2 (6 bases). Per the germline V gene, CDR1 is SGHTA and CDR2 is FQGNSA. Trimming pared 1 base from V and 2 bases from J, leaving 13 bases between. The CDR3 contains 16 residues. CDR3 coding DNA: TGTGCCAGCAGCTTAGGCGGCGGGACGACCACAGATACGCAGTATTTT. It codes for CASSLGGGTTTDTQYF. The whole variable domain, remainder taken from reference TRBV7-2 and TRBJ2-3, is GAGVSQSPSNKVTEKGKDVELRCDPISGHTALYWYRQSLGQGLEFLIYFQGNSAPDKSGLPSDRFSAERTGGSVSTLTIQRTQQEDSAVYLCASSLGGGTTTDTQYFGPGTRLTVL.

This clonotype was seen at least ten times. CDR3 sequence reads: CASSQGDRGGYEQYF. CDR3 DNA sequence: TGCGCCAGCAGCCAAGGGGACAGGGGCGGTTACGAGCAGTACTTC. The chain uses TRBV4-3 and TRBJ2-7, with 10 bases lining up with TRBD1. CDR1 LGHNA and CDR2 YSLEER come from the germline V gene. V dropped 1 base and J dropped 4; count of bases not matched to a gene: 4. This CDR3 spans 15 amino acids.

A few counts support this clonotype. The chain combines TRBV7-2 with TRBJ2-1; D possibly corresponds to TRBD2 (5 bases). The germline V gene encodes CDR1 SGHTA and CDR2 FQGNSA. This CDR3 has 12 residues. V lost 1 base and J 15 bases, leaving 13 bases between the germline ends. As DNA, the CDR3 is TGTGCCAGCAGCTTAGGGAGGTCTAGCTGGTTCTTC. As protein: CASSLGRSSWFF.

This clonotype has just a few counts. The chain employs TRBV10-3 and TRBJ1-2; 9 bases map to TRBD1. V lost 5 bases and J lost 6; bases outside the gene matches: 1. CDR3 length: 12 amino acids. Germline values: CDR1 ENHRY, CDR2 SYGVKD. The CDR3 sequence is CAISRQGDGYTF. CDR3 in DNA: TGTGCCATCAGTCGACAGGGGGATGGCTACACCTTC.